One and the same sample provided the 11 T cell receptor beta chains below, sequenced in a study of blood T cell repertoires in COVID-19. Generated by immunoSEQ multiplex PCR, the TCRdb table keeps only in-frame clones and is missing some. In the table there are roughly 250,000 clones, about 88% of which are singletons. The sample comprised peripheral blood. The source of these receptors is a man aged 55 to 70 who had recovered from COVID-19.

The CDR3 is CASSESGYPQHF. In nucleotides, the CDR3 is TGTGCCAGCAGTGAATCAGGGTACCCCCAGCATTTT. V and J are TRBV25-1 and TRBJ1-5; perhaps TRBD1 as D (5 bases). The CDR3 runs to 12 residues. The germline V gene encodes CDR1 MGHDK and CDR2 SYGVNS. V was clipped by 1 base and J by 10 bases, with 8 bases between them.

This clone was found many times. The rearrangement joins TRBV10-1 to TRBJ2-3; TRBD1 aligns across 7 bases. In germline, CDR1 is WNHNN, CDR2 SYGVQD (reference sequence). This CDR3 is built from 15 residues. Trimming removed 6 bases from V and 0 bases from J; junction bases left unmatched: 6. This CDR3 is CASRGQESSTDTQYF. The CDR3 nucleotides read TGCGCCAGCAGAGGACAGGAATCTAGCACAGATACGCAGTATTTT.

The chain is built from TRBV5-4 and TRBJ1-2, with TRBD1 as a possible D gene (6 bases). The CDR3 is 14 amino acids. Germline lookup yields CDR1 SGHNT and CDR2 YYREEE (reference sequence). The ends were cut back, 6 bases at V and 0 bases at J, with 12 bases in the middle. The DNA for the CDR3 is TGTGCCAGCATCCTACAGGGAGCTAACTATGGCTACACCTTC. This translates into CASILQGANYGYTF. The complete variable domain, with remaining parts taken from reference TRBV5-4 and TRBJ1-2, reads ETGVTQSPTHLIKTRGQQVTLRCSSQSGHNTVSWYQQALGQGPQFIFQYYREEENGRGNFPPRFSGLQFPNYSSELNVNALELDDSALYLCASILQGANYGYTFGSGTRLTVV.

The chain employs TRBV29-1 and TRBJ1-1; 8 nucleotides align to TRBD1. J gave up 4 bases and V 3 bases, and 7 bases lay outside the gene matches. The germline V gene encodes CDR1 SQVTM and CDR2 ANQGSEA. This CDR3 region has 14 residues. The chain's CDR3 is CSVEDRALGTEAFF. For the CDR3, the DNA is TGCAGCGTTGAGGACAGGGCCTTGGGCACTGAAGCTTTCTTT. Using reference TRBV29-1 and TRBJ1-1 for the parts outside the CDR3, the full variable domain is SAVISQKPSRDICQRGTSLTIQCQVDSQVTMMFWYRQQPGQSLTLIATANQGSEATYESGFVIDKFPISRPNLTFSTLTVSNMSPEDSSIYLCSVEDRALGTEAFFGQGTRLTVV.

The gene calls are TRBV9 and TRBJ2-2; TRBD2 matches 15 bases. This CDR3 contains 17 residues. Per the germline V gene, CDR1 is SGDLS and CDR2 is YYNGEE. Trimming took 1 base from V and 4 from J; bases not matched to a gene: 2. As DNA, the CDR3 is TGTGCCAGCAGCGTATTGGGACTAGCGGGGGGCACCGGGGAGCTGTTTTTT. This translates into CASSVLGLAGGTGELFF. Combining the CDR3 with reference TRBV9 and TRBJ2-2 gives the whole variable domain DSGVTQTPKHLITATGQRVTLRCSPRSGDLSVYWYQQSLDQGLQFLIQYYNGEERAKGNILERFSAQQFPDLHSELNLSSLELGDSALYFCASSVLGLAGGTGELFFGEGSRLTVL.

The V call is TRBV29-1, the J call TRBJ1-2; 10 bases map to TRBD1. Trimming removed 7 bases from V and 0 bases from J; junction bases left unmatched: 8. Germline V gene data show CDR1 as SQVTM and CDR2 as ANQGSEA. The CDR3 is made up of 15 amino acids. The CDR3, as DNA: TGCAGCGACTGGGACAGGGGAAATCCTAACTATGGCTACACCTTC. Translating gives CSDWDRGNPNYGYTF. Combining the CDR3 with reference TRBV29-1 and TRBJ1-2 gives the whole variable domain SAVISQKPSRDICQRGTSLTIQCQVDSQVTMMFWYRQQPGQSLTLIATANQGSEATYESGFVIDKFPISRPNLTFSTLTVSNMSPEDSSIYLCSDWDRGNPNYGYTFGSGTRLTVV.

The genes are TRBV6-5 and TRBJ2-7; D is possibly TRBD1 (7 bases). There are 15 residues in the CDR3. The V gene lost 2 bases and the J gene lost 4 bases, with 15 bases spanning the gap. The V gene's germline CDR1 is MNHEY and CDR2 SVGAGI. Here the CDR3 reads CASSYSAGGPYEQYF. The CDR3 nucleotides read TGTGCCAGCAGTTACAGTGCAGGGGGGCCATACGAGCAGTACTTC.

This chain joins TRBV7-8 and TRBJ2-7; 9 bases align to TRBD1. J gave up 1 base and V 5 bases, and 9 bases lay outside the gene matches. The CDR3 runs 16 residues. Germline CDR1 and CDR2: SGHVS and FQNEAQ. Here the CDR3 reads CASSLTGTGPSYEQYF. The CDR3 DNA is TGTGCCAGCAGCCTCACCGGGACAGGGCCTTCCTACGAGCAGTACTTC.

The V call is TRBV24-1, the J call TRBJ1-1, with a possible D match to TRBD1 (5 bases). Looked up from germline, CDR1 is KGHDR and CDR2 is SFDVKD. The CDR3 is made up of 15 amino acids. The V and J ends lost 4 bases and 7 bases respectively, with 18 bases between them. The CDR3 spells CATSESGGSEIEAFF. CDR3 coding DNA: TGTGCCACCAGTGAATCCGGGGGGAGTGAGATTGAAGCTTTCTTT.

The V call is TRBV19, the J call TRBJ1-1; tentatively, D is TRBD1 (5 bases). This CDR3 spans 13 amino acids. Germline V gene lookup returns CDR1 LNHDA and CDR2 SQIVND (reference sequence). V was trimmed by 6 bases and J by 4 bases, leaving 12 bases between them. The CDR3 coding sequence is TGTGCCAGTAGGGGCAGGGTTGGCACTGAAGCTTTCTTT. Its translation is CASRGRVGTEAFF.

The CDR3 nucleotides are TGCGCCAGCAGTCAATGCCGGAGCAGGGTCGGAGAAAAACTGTTTTTT. It specifies CASSQCRSRVGEKLFF. J is TRBJ1-4 and V is TRBV23-1; perhaps TRBD1 as D (5 bases). TRBV23-1 is classed as an ORF, of uncertain function. This CDR3 comprises 16 residues. V lost 1 base and J lost 8, with 17 bases in between.